This record looks at one T cell receptor beta chain sequence and its context. Together with a sample-barcoded 5' primer, a J-beta primer mix was included in a second PCR lasting roughly 6 to 12 cycles. From the 5' RACE reads, TCRdb called clonotypes with MiXCR, one entry per CDR3 protein. This table holds about 680,000 distinct CDR3 sequences, around 49% found once. The source of the sample is a study of blood T cells in healthy people across ages. In germline, CDR1 is DFQATT, CDR2 SNEGSKA (reference sequence). Trimming left V 8 bases short and J 4 bases short, with 24 bases between. The CDR3 contains 16 residues.

The sequence came from a woman between 55 and 75 years old in good health. Specimen: blood. This rearrangement joins TRBV20-1 to TRBJ2-1; a possible D gene is TRBD2 (7 bases). CDR3 sequence reads: CSTILVGGPRYNEQFF. The CDR3 region has the DNA TGCAGTACTATCCTTGTGGGGGGGCCCAGGTACAATGAGCAGTTCTTC.